The following is a T cell receptor beta chain sequence with its context. The data belong to a study of blood T cell repertoires in COVID-19. On the study more broadly: From T cells, B-cell-depleted T cells, or PBMCs came the material, which was cDNA or gDNA.

Profiling relied on immunoSEQ multiplex PCR, and the TCRdb table lists in-frame clones only, not all of them. The sample records 30,000 to 40,000 clones, 87% being singletons. Trimming took 2 bases from V and 6 from J, leaving 11 bases between them. This CDR3 contains 13 residues. The germline CDR1 and CDR2 sequences are MNHEY and SVGEGT. Sample: peripheral blood. V is TRBV6-2 or TRBV6-3 and J is TRBJ2-7, with D perhaps TRBD1 (6 bases). The clonotype originates from a man older than 75 with active COVID-19. CDR3 DNA: TGTGCCAGCAGTTACGAACAGGGCGGCGAGCAGTACTTC. As protein: CASSYEQGGEQYF.